This T cell receptor beta chain is from a study of shared clonotypes between healthy human individuals. Study summary: Per-donor plates numbered three CD4 naive, three CD4 memory, two CD8 naive and one CD8 memory.

General observations from the study: Naive subsets, compared against memory subsets, generally had larger estimated richness values. Depth was large, yet rarefaction showed that sorted-subset sequencing was incomplete.

Assay used: immunoSEQ multiplex PCR; TCRdb lists only in-frame clones, some missing. The sample shows approximately 740,000 clones, more than 85% of them seen only once. Naive CD8 cells lacked CD45RO, underwent positive selection for CCR7 and left out terminally differentiated effector memory CD45RA+ cells. Regarding this clone: The antigen is unknown.

The sequencing input was naive CD8+ T cells sorted from blood. This TCR was sampled from a man aged 25-45 years in good health.

CDR3 protein: CASSLSVSDRGETQYF. CDR3 in DNA: TGTGCCAGCAGCTTGTCCGTCTCGGACAGGGGAGAGACCCAGTACTTC. The chain recombines TRBV11-2 with TRBJ2-5; the match to TRBD1 covers 9 bases. V was pared by 3 bases and J by 4 bases, with 9 bases of the junction left unmatched. The CDR3 spans 16 residues. Germline CDR1 SGHAT, CDR2 FQNNGV.